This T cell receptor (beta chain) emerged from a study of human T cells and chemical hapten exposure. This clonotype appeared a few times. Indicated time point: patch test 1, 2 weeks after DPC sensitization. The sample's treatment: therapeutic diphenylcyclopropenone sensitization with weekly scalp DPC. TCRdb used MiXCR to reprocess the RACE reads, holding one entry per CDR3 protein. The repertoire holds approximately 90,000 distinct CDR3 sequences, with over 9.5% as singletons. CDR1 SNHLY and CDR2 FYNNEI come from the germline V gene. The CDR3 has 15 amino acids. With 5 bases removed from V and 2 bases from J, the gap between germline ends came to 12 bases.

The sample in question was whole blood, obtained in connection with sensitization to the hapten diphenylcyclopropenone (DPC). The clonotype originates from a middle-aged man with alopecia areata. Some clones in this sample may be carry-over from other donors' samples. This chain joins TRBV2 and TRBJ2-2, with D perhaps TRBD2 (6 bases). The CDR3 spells CASSITGTNTGELFF. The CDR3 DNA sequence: TGTGCCAGCAGTATAACCGGGACTAACACCGGGGAGCTGTTTTTT.